The rows below give T cell receptor beta chains drawn from one sample of a study of T-cell memory formation after mild COVID-19. TCRdb analysed the 5' RACE reads with MiXCR anew, one entry per CDR3 protein. The sample has a few hundred thousand distinct CDR3 sequences, approximately 19% seen once. Sequenced material: PBMCs or a T cell subset sorted from them (not recorded which). The receptor source for this set is a man aged 18 to 35 who had mild COVID-19 (a few samples of this study predate the infection). Cell type and time point are not known. The CDR3 runs from the conserved cysteine through the conserved F or W. Fields, in order: V gene, clone size, J gene, D gene, CDR3 protein, CDR3 DNA. A D gene is named only where the DNA matches it firmly. Size is stated for part of the rows, as once, few or many counts, or as a class when the clone is expanded.

TRBV7-2,few,TRBJ2-2,NA,CASSPVPTRVNTGELFF,TGTGCCAGCAGCCCCGTCCCCACGCGAGTGAACACCGGGGAGCTGTTTTTT
TRBV6-5,many,TRBJ1-2,NA,CASSNGGTYGYTF,TGTGCCAGCAGTAACGGGGGGACCTATGGCTACACCTTC
TRBV7-6,few,TRBJ1-1,TRBD1,CASSPQGLTEAFF,TGTGCCAGCAGCCCACAGGGGTTGACTGAAGCTTTCTTT
TRBV4-1,few,TRBJ2-3,TRBD2,CASSQGPSGGRTDTQYF,TGCGCCAGCAGCCAGGGCCCCAGCGGGGGGCGCACAGATACGCAGTATTTT
TRBV28,NA,TRBJ1-1,NA,CASLRESGTEAFF,TGTGCCAGCCTCAGGGAGAGCGGCACTGAAGCTTTCTTT
TRBV10-3,few,TRBJ2-7,NA,CATQDSRSTYEQYF,TGTGCCACCCAGGACAGTCGATCTACCTACGAGCAGTACTTC
TRBV2,NA,TRBJ2-1,NA,CASSDSYNEQFF,TGTGCCAGCAGTGACAGTTACAATGAGCAGTTCTTC
TRBV7-9,NA,TRBJ2-2,NA,CASSLGDGNTGELFF,TGTGCCAGCAGCTTAGGGGACGGGAACACCGGGGAGCTGTTTTTT
TRBV11-2,few,TRBJ2-3,NA,CASSLRGGGRTDTQYF,TGTGCCAGCAGCTTACGCGGCGGGGGCCGCACAGATACGCAGTATTTT
TRBV29-1,NA,TRBJ2-3,TRBD1,CSVDGTGYRDTQYF,TGCAGCGTTGACGGGACAGGGTATAGAGATACGCAGTATTTT
TRBV24-1,few,TRBJ2-1,NA,CATSDSYGEQFF,TGTGCCACCAGTGATAGTTACGGTGAGCAGTTCTTC
TRBV6-6,few,TRBJ2-5,TRBD1,CASSFGQGAGETQYF,TGTGCCAGCAGTTTCGGACAGGGGGCTGGAGAGACCCAGTACTTC
TRBV6-5,few,TRBJ1-2,TRBD1,CASSTGDYGYTF,TGTGCCAGCAGTACAGGGGACTATGGCTACACCTTC
TRBV2,few,TRBJ2-5,NA,CASSELETQYF,TGTGCCAGCAGTGAATTAGAGACCCAGTACTTC
TRBV6-5,few,TRBJ1-6,NA,CASSRVRSYNSPLHF,TGTGCCAGCAGCCGGGTGAGGTCCTATAATTCACCCCTCCACTTT
TRBV20-1,NA,TRBJ2-5,NA,CSARVQDQETQYF,TGCAGTGCTAGAGTGCAGGACCAAGAGACCCAGTACTTC
TRBV6-1,few,TRBJ1-2,NA,CASSEQRQRGYGYTF,TGTGCCAGCAGTGAACAGCGTCAGAGAGGCTATGGCTACACCTTC
TRBV7-2,NA,TRBJ2-3,NA,CASSLTGTPDTQYF,TGTGCCAGCAGCTTAACGGGCACGCCAGATACGCAGTATTTT
TRBV7-9,NA,TRBJ1-6,NA,CASSLEGPLHF,TGTGCCAGCAGCTTAGAGGGTCCCCTCCACTTT
TRBV29-1,NA,TRBJ1-2,NA,CSVADRQGGYTF,TGCAGCGTTGCTGACAGGCAAGGTGGCTACACCTTC
TRBV27,few,TRBJ1-6,NA,CASSYTGLYTPLHF,TGTGCCAGCAGTTACACAGGGTTGTATACACCCCTCCACTTT
TRBV28,NA,TRBJ2-5,TRBD1,CASSLSGTGPETQYF,TGTGCCAGCAGTTTGTCCGGGACAGGCCCAGAGACCCAGTACTTC
TRBV7-6,many,TRBJ2-7,TRBD1,CASSLGTVQEQYF,TGTGCCAGCAGCCTCGGGACAGTTCAAGAGCAGTACTTC
TRBV29-1,NA,TRBJ1-1,NA,CSFASSGEAFF,TGCAGCTTTGCCTCCTCTGGGGAAGCTTTCTTT
TRBV29-1,NA,TRBJ2-5,NA,CSVVYWMAGLHKETQYF,TGCAGCGTTGTTTATTGGATGGCGGGGCTTCACAAAGAGACCCAGTACTTC
TRBV12-3/TRBV12-4,few,TRBJ2-3,NA,CASSSPSTDTQYF,TGTGCCAGCAGTTCCCCGAGCACAGATACGCAGTATTTT
TRBV11-2,NA,TRBJ1-1,TRBD1,CASSGEGAYTEAFF,TGTGCCAGCAGCGGCGAGGGGGCCTACACTGAAGCTTTCTTT
TRBV6-4,many,TRBJ2-3,TRBD1,CASSDGQGADTQYF,TGTGCCAGCAGTGACGGACAGGGGGCAGATACGCAGTATTTT
TRBV5-1,few,TRBJ1-1,TRBD1,CASSRGLENTEAFF,TGCGCCAGCTCCAGGGGGCTGGAGAACACTGAAGCTTTCTTT
TRBV12-3/TRBV12-4,NA,TRBJ2-2,TRBD1,CASSSWTGLNTGELFF,TGTGCCAGCAGTTCGTGGACAGGCCTCAACACCGGGGAGCTGTTTTTT
TRBV7-2,few,TRBJ1-5,NA,CASSLTRSPGDQPQHF,TGTGCCAGCAGCTTAACCAGAAGTCCAGGGGATCAGCCCCAGCATTTT
TRBV9,few,TRBJ2-5,NA,CASSTKDGLGWETQYF,TGTGCCAGCAGCACCAAGGACGGGCTCGGCTGGGAGACCCAGTACTTC
TRBV7-2,many,TRBJ2-3,NA,CASSLSRQDTQYF,TGTGCCAGCAGCTTAAGCCGGCAAGATACGCAGTATTTT
TRBV6-2/TRBV6-3,few,TRBJ2-1,TRBD2,CASSYPASSGGPGPYNEQFF,TGTGCCAGCAGTTACCCGGCGTCTAGCGGGGGGCCGGGGCCCTACAATGAGCAGTTCTTC
TRBV20-1,few,TRBJ2-5,NA,CSAKGTTQYF,TGCAGTGCTAAAGGAACGACCCAGTACTTC
TRBV14,few,TRBJ1-2,TRBD1,CASSQDRSYGYTF,TGTGCCAGCAGCCAGGACAGGAGCTATGGCTACACCTTC
TRBV29-1,NA,TRBJ1-1,NA,CSAGVNTEAFF,TGCAGCGCAGGGGTAAACACTGAAGCTTTCTTT
TRBV3-1,few,TRBJ2-3,TRBD2,CASSSSTSGDRGTQYF,TGTGCCAGCAGCTCCTCGACTAGCGGCGACCGAGGTACGCAGTATTTT
TRBV29-1,NA,TRBJ1-2,NA,CSVADRTDKGGYTF,TGCAGCGTAGCCGACAGAACGGATAAGGGGGGCTACACCTTC
TRBV5-1,NA,TRBJ1-4,TRBD1,CASSLRGQGYGEKLFF,TGCGCCAGCAGCTTGAGGGGACAGGGGTATGGAGAAAAACTGTTTTTT
TRBV4-2,few,TRBJ1-4,NA,CASSQGTANEKLFF,TGTGCCAGCAGCCAGGGGACGGCTAATGAAAAACTGTTTTTT
TRBV9,NA,TRBJ2-1,NA,CASSVGGGPHNEQFF,TGTGCCAGCAGCGTTGGCGGGGGCCCTCACAATGAGCAGTTCTTC
TRBV20-1,NA,TRBJ2-2,NA,CSANRFENTGELFF,TGCAGTGCTAACAGGTTCGAGAACACCGGGGAGCTGTTTTTT
TRBV7-6,NA,TRBJ2-1,TRBD2,CASSSGLAGLYNEQFF,TGTGCCAGCAGCTCCGGACTAGCGGGGTTATACAATGAGCAGTTCTTC
TRBV6-2/TRBV6-3,few,TRBJ2-1,NA,CASINLYDEQFF,TGTGCCAGCATCAACCTCTACGATGAGCAGTTCTTC
TRBV6-1,NA,TRBJ1-5,NA,CAGSRGYQPQHF,TGTGCCGGATCGAGGGGTTACCAGCCCCAGCATTTT
TRBV6-5,many,TRBJ1-5,NA,CASRGYSNQPQHF,TGTGCCAGCAGGGGGTATAGCAATCAGCCCCAGCATTTT
TRBV6-5,NA,TRBJ2-1,NA,CASSYSGHQPYNEQFF,TGTGCCAGCAGTTACTCGGGGCACCAGCCCTACAATGAGCAGTTCTTC